The entry below describes one TCR beta chain. What it binds is unknown. The data are from a study of regulatory and conventional T cells in RAG deficiency. The study's findings and limits: Control T-cell subsets had markedly higher Shannon entropy and lower Simpson indices than RAG-deficient patients.

Produced via immunoSEQ multiplex PCR; TCRdb's table is partial and in-frame only. The sample holds 45,000 to 50,000 clones; 85% to 90% are singletons and the top ten take 0.4% to 0.55%. Genomic DNA came from blood conventional CD4+ T cells gated CD25-low CD127-high. The CDR3 consists of 14 residues. The V segment lost 2 bases and the J segment 5 bases; nucleotides outside the gene matches: 5. Looked up from germline, CDR1 is KGHSH and CDR2 is LQKENI. These data were also filed under a second study, of regulatory T cells. This second study says: The PCR used 52 TRBV and 13 TRBJ primers. Regulatory T cells showed the strongest V-J pair restriction and V/J gene skewing among patient repertoires.

Material: CD4+ effector T cells sorted from blood. The J gene is TRBJ2-5, the V gene TRBV18; 7 bases map to TRBD1. The sequence was obtained from a human donor in good health. This chain's CDR3 is CASSPVDRAETQYF. DNA of the CDR3: TGTGCCAGCTCACCAGTCGACAGGGCGGAGACCCAGTACTTC.